The source of this TCR beta chain is a study of Graves' ophthalmopathy and Graves' hyperthyroidism (dated by TCRdb to 2017 to 2018). Background on the whole study: Stable hyperthyroidism was defined as no progression to ophthalmopathy within 18 months of follow-up. To tell Graves' ophthalmopathy apart from Graves' hyperthyroidism, and to predict which patients would progress to ophthalmopathy, the study relied on TCR beta repertoire signatures. Following sampling, methimazole starting at 30 mg daily was administered to hyperthyroidism patients, and high-dose intravenous methylprednisolone was administered to ophthalmopathy patients. To explore V-J signatures that distinguish ophthalmopathy from hyperthyroidism, a discovery set of about a hundred patients was enrolled, made up of about 40 with ophthalmopathy and around 57 with stable hyperthyroidism. T-cell repertoires of thyroid tissue and blood were compared in over five hyperthyroidism patients. In total, 135 blood samples were TCR-sequenced: some 43 ophthalmopathy, 75 hyperthyroidism and about 17 hyperthyroidism-to-ophthalmopathy patients. For independent validation, a separate cohort was made up of 18 hyperthyroidism patients plus 17 patients who later progressed from hyperthyroidism to ophthalmopathy. Summary of the overall study and its limitations: Sample size was not predetermined statistically, and investigators were not blinded to group allocation. In validation, the model predicted ophthalmopathy progression with about 70% sensitivity and 72.22% specificity; 12 predicted patients were CT-confirmed with GO in a median of around 6 months. In cross-validation, the 13-signature model distinguished ophthalmopathy from stable hyperthyroidism with 85% to 90% sensitivity and around 81% specificity, and in the test set the corresponding values were approximately 80% and 68%. Among expanded thyroid clonotypes with frequency above 0.001, most also showed up in blood, which suggests that blood repertoires may reflect the thyroid immune response.

Hyperthyroidism patients were newly diagnosed, with disease duration under 2 months, and aged 18 to 65 years. Patients were excluded if they had other autoimmune diseases, uncontrolled infections, pregnancy or lactation. Diagnosis relied on clinical symptoms, serum thyroxine, TRAb, thyroid ultrasound and orbital computed tomography. Trizol reagent was used to extract the total RNA, and its quality was then checked on an Agilent 2100 Bioanalyzer. V is reduced by 4 bases and J by 10 bases, leaving a spacing of 11 bases between them. Inclusive of the bounding cysteine and phenylalanine, the CDR3 is 11 residues long. The read is trimmed to its CDR3 DNA, 33 bases read in frame from base 1. CDR1 SGHRS and CDR2 YFSETQ were looked up in the germline V gene. For repertoire sequencing, TCR beta CDR3 regions were amplified from RNA transcripts. A first-round RT-PCR used HTBI primers with the Qiagen OneStep RT-PCR kit, followed by a second-round multiplex PCR, size selection and purification. Sequencing of the libraries was carried out on an Illumina HiSeq2000 in paired-end mode with 100 bp reads. Per the authors' processing: SOAPnuke was used to process the reads, throwing out any read that had adapters, had uncalled bases, had a mean Phred below 15, or lacked an exact constant-primer or identifier match. COPE v1.2.5 was used to merge the high-quality paired reads. Each unique nucleotide sequence was treated as a clonotype, and MiTCR v1.1 was used to align the clonotypes to the IMGT TRB V, D and J references. Analysis was restricted to V-J combinations with a frequency above 0.0001, which covered about 99% of repertoires. For each V-J combination, a TCR clonal expansion and chaos score was defined as F50 clonal expansion divided by the chaos observed in the TCRdist matrix. Features were reduced by Welch's t-statistics and random forest to around 14 V-J combinations, which fed a naive Bayes classifier. The similarity between thyroid and blood repertoires was quantified using the Morisita-Horn index. TCRdb took the public reads, trimmed them with fastp at Q25, ran MiXCR for clone calling and kept in-frame beta chains. Each entry is one CDR3 protein sequence, shown with its most common DNA and genes. For this entry, the V and J calls and clone size follow TCRdb and not the study's own pipeline. This sample gives about 590,000 distinct CDR3 sequences in total; about 35% of them show up just once. The ten largest clones represent approximately 4.1% of the sample.

For this clonotype: The target of this receptor is not known. Base quality data are lacking; no much larger clone is found one base away.

This chain is built from TRBV5-1 and TRBJ1-1; possibly the D gene is TRBD1, per 6 matching bases. Sequenced sample: peripheral blood or thyroid tissue (not recorded which). The TCR comes from an adult man with Graves' hyperthyroidism. Read as DNA, the sequence is TGCGCCAGCAGCCCCGGGACAAGAGCTTTCTTT. Its protein reads: CASSPGTRAFF.